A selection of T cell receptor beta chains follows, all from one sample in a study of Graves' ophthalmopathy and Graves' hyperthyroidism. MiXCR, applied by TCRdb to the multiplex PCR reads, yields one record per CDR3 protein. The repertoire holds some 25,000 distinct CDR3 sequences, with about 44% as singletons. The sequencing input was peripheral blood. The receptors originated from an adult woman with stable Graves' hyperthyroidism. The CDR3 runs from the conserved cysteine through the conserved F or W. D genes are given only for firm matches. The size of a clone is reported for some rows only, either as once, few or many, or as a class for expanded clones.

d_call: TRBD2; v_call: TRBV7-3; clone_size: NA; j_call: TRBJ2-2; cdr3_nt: TGTGCCAGCAGCCGGGACTACAACACCGGGGAGCTGTTTTTT; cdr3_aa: CASSRDYNTGELFF
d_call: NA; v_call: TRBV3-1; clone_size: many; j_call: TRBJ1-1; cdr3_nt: TGTGCCAGCAGCCAACACGGGAACACTGAAGCTTTCTTT; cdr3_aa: CASSQHGNTEAFF
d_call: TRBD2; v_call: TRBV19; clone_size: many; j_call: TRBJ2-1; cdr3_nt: TGTGCCAGTAGTATAGGTTCTTGGGCGGGGGGGCCTGAGCAGTTCTTC; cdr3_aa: CASSIGSWAGGPEQFF
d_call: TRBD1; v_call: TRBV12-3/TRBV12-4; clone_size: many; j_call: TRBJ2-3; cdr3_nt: TGTGCCAGCAGTCTCAGACAGGGGGCGAGCACAGATACGCAGTATTTT; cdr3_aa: CASSLRQGASTDTQYF
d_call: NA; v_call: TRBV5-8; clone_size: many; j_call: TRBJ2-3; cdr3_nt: TGTGCCAGCAGCTTGGGTACTCGTAATAGGGGAGATACGCAGTATTTT; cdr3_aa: CASSLGTRNRGDTQYF
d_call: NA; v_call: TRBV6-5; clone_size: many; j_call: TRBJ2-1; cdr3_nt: TGTGCCAGCAGTTACCCCCCAGCAGCATCCTACAATGAGCAGTTCTTC; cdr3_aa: CASSYPPAASYNEQFF
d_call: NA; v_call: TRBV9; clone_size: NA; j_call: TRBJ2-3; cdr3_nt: TGTGCCAGCAGCGTAGGGGATAGCACAGATACGCAGTATTTT; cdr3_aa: CASSVGDSTDTQYF
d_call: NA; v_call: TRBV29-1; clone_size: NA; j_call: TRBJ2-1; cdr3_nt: TGCAGCGTTGAACAGGCATATGAGCAGTTCTTC; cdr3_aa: CSVEQAYEQFF
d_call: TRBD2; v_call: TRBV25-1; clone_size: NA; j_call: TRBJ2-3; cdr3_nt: TGTGCCAGCAGTGAATCGGGAGCGGGAGCCGGGGATACGCAGTATTTT; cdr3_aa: CASSESGAGAGDTQYF
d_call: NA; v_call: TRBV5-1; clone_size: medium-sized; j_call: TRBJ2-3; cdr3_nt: TGCGCCAGCAGGACCAGAGTGGCAGATACGCAGTATTTT; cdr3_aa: CASRTRVADTQYF
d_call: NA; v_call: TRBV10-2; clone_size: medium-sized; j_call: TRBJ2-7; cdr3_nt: TGCGCCAGCAGTCCCATGGGAGTCGAGCAGTACTTC; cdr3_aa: CASSPMGVEQYF
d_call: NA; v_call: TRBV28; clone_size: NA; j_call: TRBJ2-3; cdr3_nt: TGTGTCAGCAGTTTAGATTTGGGCAATCAGCCCCAGTATTTT; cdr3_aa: CVSSLDLGNQPQYF
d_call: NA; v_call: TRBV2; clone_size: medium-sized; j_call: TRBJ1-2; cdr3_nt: TGTGCCAGCAGTGGTCAAACCTATGGCTACACCTTC; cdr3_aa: CASSGQTYGYTF
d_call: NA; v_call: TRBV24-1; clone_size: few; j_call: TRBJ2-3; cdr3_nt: TGTGCCACCAGTGATTTTCAGGGTTGTTATACGCAGTATTTT; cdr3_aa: CATSDFQGCYTQYF
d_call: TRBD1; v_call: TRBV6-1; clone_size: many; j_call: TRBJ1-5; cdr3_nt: TGTGCCAGCAGCCTGGACAGGAGCTATAGCAATCAGCCCCAGCATTTT; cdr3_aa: CASSLDRSYSNQPQHF
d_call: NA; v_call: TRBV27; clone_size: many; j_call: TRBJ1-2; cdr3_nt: TGTGCCAGCAGCAACCCCCATGAGGGGGATAATGGCTACACCTTC; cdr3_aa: CASSNPHEGDNGYTF
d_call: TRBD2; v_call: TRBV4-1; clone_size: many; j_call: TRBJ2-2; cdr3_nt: TGCGCCAGCAGCCTGACTAGCGGGAACGCCGGGGAGCTGTTTTTT; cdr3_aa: CASSLTSGNAGELFF
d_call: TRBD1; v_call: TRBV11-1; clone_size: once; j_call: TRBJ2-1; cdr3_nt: TGTGCCAGCAGCTTAAGGCCGACAGGGAATAGTGAGCAGTTCTTC; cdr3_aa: CASSLRPTGNSEQFF
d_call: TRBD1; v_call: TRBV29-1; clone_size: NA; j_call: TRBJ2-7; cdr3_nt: TGCAGCGTTTCCGGACAGGGCGACTACGAGCAGTACTTC; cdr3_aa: CSVSGQGDYEQYF
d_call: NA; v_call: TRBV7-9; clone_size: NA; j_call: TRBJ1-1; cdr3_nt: TGTGCCAGCAGCGCAAGATTTGGGGACACTGAAGCTTTCTTT; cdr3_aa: CASSARFGDTEAFF
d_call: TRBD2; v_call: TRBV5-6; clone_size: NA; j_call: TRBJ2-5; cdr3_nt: TGTGCCAGCAGCATTTTTGGACAGGGAGGGACTAGCGTAGAGACCCAGTACTTC; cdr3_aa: CASSIFGQGGTSVETQYF